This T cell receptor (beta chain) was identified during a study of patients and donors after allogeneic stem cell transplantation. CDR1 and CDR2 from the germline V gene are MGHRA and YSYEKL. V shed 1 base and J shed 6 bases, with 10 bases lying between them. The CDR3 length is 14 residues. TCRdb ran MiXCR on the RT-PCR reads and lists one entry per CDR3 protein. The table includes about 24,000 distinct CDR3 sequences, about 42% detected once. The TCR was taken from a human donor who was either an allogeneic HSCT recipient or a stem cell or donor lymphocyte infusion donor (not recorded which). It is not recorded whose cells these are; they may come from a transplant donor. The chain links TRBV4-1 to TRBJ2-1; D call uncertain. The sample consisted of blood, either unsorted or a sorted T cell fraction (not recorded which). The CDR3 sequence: CASSQALPGNEQFF. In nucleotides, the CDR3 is TGCGCCAGCAGCCAAGCCCTTCCGGGCAATGAGCAGTTCTTC.